The sequence of this T cell receptor beta chain was determined in a study of blood T cell repertoires in COVID-19 (TCRdb year 2020). Some background on the complete study: The collaborator samples originated in the United States, Italy and Spain and spanned the acute and convalescent phases of COVID-19. The material from the prospective study consisted of cDNA or gDNA derived from T cells, B-cell-depleted T cells, or PBMCs. The dataset comprised deeply sampled blood TCRbeta repertoires from subjects exposed to, actively infected with, or recovered from COVID-19. The repertoires were made available in a free public database intended to serve as a resource for research on the immune response to SARS-CoV-2. The samples were drawn from two sources: the first 160 participants of the ongoing ImmuneRACE study, and 1,000 to 1,500 subjects contributed by 6 global collaborators. A de-identified subject ID, COVID-19 status, age in years and sex were almost always included in the sample metadata. HLA class I and class II types, where available, came from metadata supplied by the sample provider rather than from assay-based typing.

Study-wide findings and limitations: The quantity of clinical and demographic metadata differed by source and by participant and was supplied without curation.

TCRbeta CDR3 regions were amplified from genomic DNA using the immunoSEQ Assay, a bias-controlled multiplex PCR. The study's processing was this. The number of nucleated cells in each sample was estimated from the amplification of reference gene primers within the assay. Sequence reads were collapsed and filtered to measure the absolute abundance of every unique TCRbeta CDR3 rearrangement. For each sample, productive Simpson clonality was calculated by taking the square root of Simpson's diversity index across productive rearrangements. TCRdb re-hosts the immuneACCESS table, in-frame sequences only. Its copies lack some clones; in the studies checked, an unresolved V gene accounts for under half of them, and the cause for the rest is not known. Clone size and the V and J calls come from that table; the DNA yielded D and trimming. The sample records roughly 230,000 clones, 70% to 85% of which are singletons. Of the sample, 3% to 4% is held by the ten largest clones.

For this clone: Its antigen is still unknown. One base away there is no much larger clone; base qualities are not given.

The CDR1 and CDR2 encoded by the germline V gene are MNHEY and SVGEGT. V gives up 5 bases and J gives up 5 bases, and the segment between their germline ends measures 15 bases. The CDR3 runs 14 amino acids, cysteine and phenylalanine included. Only CDR3 DNA is held: 42 bases, read in frame from base 1. Participants in the prospective study were aged about 18 to 90 years, lived in some 24 United States geographic areas, and enrolled through a virtual design. In the prospective study, participants were assigned to cohorts based on the clinical history participants reported in a screening survey and a study questionnaire. For ImmuneRACE Cohort 3, a participant was defined as recovered based on two consecutive negative NP/OP PCR tests, clearance by a healthcare professional, or resolution of symptoms. In the prospective study, whole blood, serum and a nasopharyngeal or oropharyngeal swab were collected from each participant by mobile phlebotomists. Participants in the prospective study had the option to provide additional blood draws and questionnaires over a roughly 2-month period. Before DNA extraction, blood samples from the prospective study were shipped at room temperature or frozen.

The rearranged segments are TRBV6-2 or TRBV6-3 and TRBJ1-1; a tentative D match to TRBD1 spans 6 bases. This receptor was taken from a woman aged 60-75 years who had recovered from COVID-19. The sample consisted of PBMCs or T cells enriched from blood (not recorded which). Read as DNA, the sequence is TGTGCCAGCAGTGGGACACAAACGCGGACTGAAGCTTTCTTT. Its protein reads: CASSGTQTRTEAFF.